This T cell receptor beta chain was documented in a study of blood T cell repertoires in COVID-19. Clones were sequenced by immunoSEQ multiplex PCR, and TCRdb holds only the in-frame ones, with some missing. In the table there are around 250,000 clones, just over 85% of which are singletons. The V and J ends lost 5 bases and 8 bases respectively, with 21 bases between them. CDR1 and CDR2 (germline): MNHNY, SVGAGI (reference sequence). The CDR3 covers 15 residues. The receptor was isolated from a man under 40 who had recovered from COVID-19. The sample taken for sequencing was peripheral blood. The chain joins TRBV6-6 to TRBJ1-2; D gene ambiguous. This CDR3 reads CASSPLLNPRPGYTF. Here the CDR3 DNA reads TGTGCCAGCAGTCCTCTATTAAACCCTCGCCCCGGCTACACCTTC.